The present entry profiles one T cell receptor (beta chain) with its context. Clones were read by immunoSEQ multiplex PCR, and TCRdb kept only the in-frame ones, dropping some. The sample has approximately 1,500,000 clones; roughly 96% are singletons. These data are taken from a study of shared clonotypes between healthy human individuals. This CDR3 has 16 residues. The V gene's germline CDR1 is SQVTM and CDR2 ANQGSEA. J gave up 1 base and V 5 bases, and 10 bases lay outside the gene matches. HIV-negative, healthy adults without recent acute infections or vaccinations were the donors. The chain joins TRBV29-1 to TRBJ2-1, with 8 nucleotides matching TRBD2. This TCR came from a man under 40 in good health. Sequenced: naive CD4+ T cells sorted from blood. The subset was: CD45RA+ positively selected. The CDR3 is CSVYTPRGGSYNEQFF. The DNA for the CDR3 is TGCAGCGTTTATACCCCCCGGGGGGGGTCCTACAATGAGCAGTTCTTC.